The source of this TCR beta chain is a study of identical twins (dated by TCRdb to between 2015 and 2016). Some background on the complete study: The study deep-sequenced TCR alpha and beta repertoires from monozygotic twins, unrelated adults of various ages and cord blood to test whether fetal clonotypes persist. To rule out contamination, the twin experiments were replicated at different times with different library preparation protocols. Study-wide findings and limitations: Abundant cord blood beta clonotypes had fewer insertions, young adult naive repertoires showed a similar but weaker trend, and memory repertoires showed no such trend. In monozygotic twins, recombination models systematically underestimated out-of-frame TCR alpha sharing, but the models matched the sharing seen between unrelated individuals. Zero-insertion analyses could be partly confounded by invariant T cells such as MAIT and iNKT, though diverse VJ usage argued against such confounding for most clonotypes. Compared with coincidental sharing between unrelated individuals, out-of-frame TCR alpha sequences shared between twins showed an excess of sequences with low generation probability. The excess sharing between twins in beta out-of-frame sequences was weaker because fewer shared sequences reduced the signal-to-noise ratio. Because the same donors could not be followed over many years, the conclusions depended on cross-sectional statistical analysis.

Library creation used 5' RACE. Sequenced on an Illumina HiSeq 2000. A universal primer binding site was introduced by template switching, and a unique molecular identifier was present in the final cDNA, enabling accurate counting of TCR cDNA molecules. First-strand cDNA for TCR alpha and beta chains was synthesized from specific primers in the conserved constant-segment region. To control for contamination, every cDNA library carried two barcodes: a SMART-Mk sample barcode plus Illumina barcodes. TruSeq adapter sequences, together with Illumina sample barcodes, were added in two successive PCR steps. TCR alpha and beta cDNA libraries were sequenced on the Illumina HiSeq platform with custom primers. Per the source publication's procedure: MiGEC was used to process raw reads and extract unique molecular identifiers, and MiXCR was used to find CDR3 positions. Recombination models were inferred per individual with the repgenHMM and IGoR tools using an EM algorithm. Shared clonotype analysis was performed with the tcR package in R, normalizing sharing by the product of cloneset sizes. To study raw recombination free of thymic and clonal selection effects, out-of-frame nonproductive sequences were analyzed. Clones were called with MiXCR by TCRdb after fastp trimmed the public reads at Q25, and only in-frame beta chains were retained. Rows with one shared CDR3 protein collapse into an entry with the most common genes and DNA. TCRdb, not the original authors, processed these V and J calls. This sample comprises approximately 250,000 distinct CDR3 sequences, 5.5% to 7.5% of them detected only once. The ten largest clones represent 14% to 15% of the sample.

From the germline V gene, CDR1 is LGHNA and CDR2 is YSLEER. The CDR3 holds 15 amino acids from the cysteine to the phenylalanine. The only DNA kept is the CDR3, 45 bases in frame from the first base. The V and J ends are trimmed by 1 base and 3 bases, leaving 12 bases between them. This clonotype was recorded at least ten times. The target of this receptor is not known. No quality values exist for individual bases; no much larger clone is one base distant. Every donor was a healthy Caucasian. Three pairs of female monozygotic twins, all aged roughly 18 to 29 years, were included in the twin cohort. Positive isolation kits from Invitrogen were used to isolate the CD4+ and CD8+ T cell populations. This same sample was also part of a study on T cells expressing NK-cell markers. The second investigation adds: Fewer than ten donors provided sorted CD3+CD56+NKG2C+, CD3+CD56+NKG2C- and CD3+CD56-NKG2C+ T-cell subsets, whose TCR beta-chain repertoires were profiled. Among the eight sequenced donors, seven were HCMV-seropositive and one was HCMV-seronegative. In several experiments an anti-gammadeltaTCR antibody was added to restrict sorting to alphabetaTCR-expressing T cells. In several donors, the dominant CD3+CD56+NKG2C+ clonotypes ranked among the top 10 CD8+ clonotypes, making up roughly 1.0-8% of CD8+ T cells. Those dominant clonotypes were again the most abundant among CD3+CD56-NKG2C+ cells in a handful of donors, at about 28.3-60.1%. It remained unclear whether the expanded NKG2C-expressing T cell clones were specific for HCMV antigens. The eight sequenced donors were randomly selected healthy volunteers, three men and five women. A commercial ELISA kit detecting HCMV-specific IgG in serum was used to determine HCMV serostatus. Reads were demultiplexed and grouped by UMI with MIGEC, and clonotypes were assembled and quantified with MiTCR. Only TCR cDNA sequences supported by at least two reads were kept to exclude erroneous sequences. The tcR package was used for downstream repertoire analysis, and clonotypes were matched between fractions using CDR3 nucleotide sequence together with V segment. VDJmatch was used to annotate antigen specificity against VDJdb, with one amino acid substitution in CDR3 permitted.

The chain was built from TRBV4-3 and TRBJ1-1; no confident D gene assignment can be made. The specimen was CD8+ T cells sorted from blood. The clonotype was recovered from a woman younger than 35 in good health. For the CDR3, the sequence is CASSQAEGADTEAFF. The nucleotide sequence is given as TGCGCCAGCAGCCAAGCTGAGGGCGCGGACACTGAAGCTTTCTTT.